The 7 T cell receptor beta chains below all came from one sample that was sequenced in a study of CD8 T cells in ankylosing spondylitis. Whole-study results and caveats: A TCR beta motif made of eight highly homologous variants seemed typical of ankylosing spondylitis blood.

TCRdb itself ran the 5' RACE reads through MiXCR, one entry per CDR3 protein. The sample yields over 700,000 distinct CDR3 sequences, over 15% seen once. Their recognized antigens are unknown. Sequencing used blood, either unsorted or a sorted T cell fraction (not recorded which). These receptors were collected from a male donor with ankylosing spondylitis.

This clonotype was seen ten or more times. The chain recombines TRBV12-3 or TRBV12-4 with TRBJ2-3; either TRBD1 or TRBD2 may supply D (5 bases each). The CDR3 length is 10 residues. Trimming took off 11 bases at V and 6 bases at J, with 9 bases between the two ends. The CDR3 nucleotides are TGTGCCGAGGGGAGCGATACGCAGTATTTT. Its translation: CAEGSDTQYF.

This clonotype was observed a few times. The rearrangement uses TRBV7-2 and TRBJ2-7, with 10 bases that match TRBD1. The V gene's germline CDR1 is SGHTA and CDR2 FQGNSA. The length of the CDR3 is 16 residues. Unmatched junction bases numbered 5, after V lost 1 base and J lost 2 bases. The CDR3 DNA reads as TGTGCCAGCAGCTTAGGCGGGACAGGGGCTCCCTACGAGCAGTACTTC. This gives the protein CASSLGGTGAPYEQYF.

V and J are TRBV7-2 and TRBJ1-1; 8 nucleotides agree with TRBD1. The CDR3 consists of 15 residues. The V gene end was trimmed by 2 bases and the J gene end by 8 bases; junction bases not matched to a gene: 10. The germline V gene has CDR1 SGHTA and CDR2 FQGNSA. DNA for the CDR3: TGTGCCAGCAGCTTAAACTCCGGGACAGGTGCCGAAGCTTTCTTT. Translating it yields CASSLNSGTGAEAFF.

The CDR3 DNA sequence: TGTGCCAGTAGTACTTATAGAGATAGCAATCAGCCCCAGCATTTT. It encodes CASSTYRDSNQPQHF. V is TRBV19 and J is TRBJ1-5; no definite D call. V lost 4 bases and J 0 bases, leaving 10 bases between the germline ends. The V gene's germline CDR1 is LNHDA and CDR2 SQIVND (reference sequence). The CDR3 spans 15 residues.

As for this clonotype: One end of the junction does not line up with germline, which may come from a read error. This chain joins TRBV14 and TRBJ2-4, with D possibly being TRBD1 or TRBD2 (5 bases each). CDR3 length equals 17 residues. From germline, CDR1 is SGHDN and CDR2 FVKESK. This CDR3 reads CASSQDFWQGRPEDLHF. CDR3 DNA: TGTGCCAGCAGCCAAGATTTTTGGCAGGGACGACCCGAGGATCTGCACTTC.

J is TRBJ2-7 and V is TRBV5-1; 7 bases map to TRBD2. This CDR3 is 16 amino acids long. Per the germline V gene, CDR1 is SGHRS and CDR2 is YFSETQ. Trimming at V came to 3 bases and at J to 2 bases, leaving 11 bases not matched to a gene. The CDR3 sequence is CASSWGGLPFTYEQYF. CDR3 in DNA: TGCGCCAGCAGCTGGGGGGGACTCCCCTTCACCTACGAGCAGTACTTC.

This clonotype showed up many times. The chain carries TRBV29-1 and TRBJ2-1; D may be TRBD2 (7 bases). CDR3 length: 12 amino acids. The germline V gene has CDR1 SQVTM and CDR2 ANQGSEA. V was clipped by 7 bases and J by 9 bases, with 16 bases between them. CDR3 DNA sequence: TGCAGCGCCGGCGGGGGAGGGGGTGAGCAGTTCTTC. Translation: CSAGGGGGEQFF.